The following is a TCR beta chain sequence with its context. The antigen is undetermined. The sample originates from a study of cytomegalovirus exposure and HLA in healthy donors. Overall study results and limits: HLA alleles were associated with some 17,000 TCR beta sequences in a later analysis at 0.05 false discovery rate.

This CDR3 spans 15 amino acids. The J segment lost 2 bases and the V segment lost 6 bases, leaving 5 bases of the junction unmatched. Germline loops: CDR1 WNHNN, CDR2 SYGVQD (reference sequence). PCR amplification relied on 60 Vbeta primers (plus 13 Jbeta primers). TCRdb's copy holds only in-frame clones and misses some; the assay was immunoSEQ multiplex PCR. Of over 80,000 clones in the sample, roughly 82% were seen once. V and J are TRBV10-1 and TRBJ2-3; 10 bases match TRBD2. The sample taken for sequencing was PBMCs. The sequence derives from a man younger than 40 in good health and CMV-seropositive. The CDR3 DNA reads TGCGCCAGCAGCGCCGGGACTAGCGACACAGATACGCAGTATTTT. It is translated as CASSAGTSDTDTQYF.